This entry lists 26 T cell receptor beta chains sequenced from one sample in a study of cytomegalovirus exposure and HLA in healthy donors. The PCR made use of 60 Vbeta and 13 Jbeta primers. Sequencing was performed with immunoSEQ multiplex PCR; in TCRdb, only in-frame clones are kept and a portion is missing. The data show under 200,000 clones, roughly 85% seen once. Sequencing was carried out using PBMCs. The origin of the receptors is a man aged 35 to 55 in good health and CMV-seronegative.

Comment on this clone: The same CDR3 also results from other DNA sequences found in this sample. The rearrangement links TRBV5-1 to TRBJ2-1; TRBD2 matches at 8 bases. The CDR3 is 16 amino acids. Per germline, CDR1 SGHRS and CDR2 YFSETQ. After removal of 0 bases from V and 4 bases from J, the junction contained 6 bases not matched to a gene. The CDR3 DNA sequence: TGCGCCAGCAGCTTGGAGGGGCTAGCGGGTTACAATGAGCAGTTCTTC. Residues: CASSLEGLAGYNEQFF.

V is TRBV4-1 and J is TRBJ2-3; maybe TRBD2 (6 bases). The length of the CDR3 is 16 residues. Germline V CDR1 and CDR2: MGHRA, YSYEKL. V was shortened by 1 base and J by 3 bases, with 14 bases between the two germline ends. CDR3 in amino acids: CASSQAAGGVTDTQYF. The CDR3 DNA is TGCGCCAGCAGCCAAGCCGCGGGCGGGGTTACAGATACGCAGTATTTT.

The DNA for the CDR3 is TGCGCCAGCAGCTTGGAGACAGGAAATGAAAAACTGTTTTTT. Protein product: CASSLETGNEKLFF. The chain recombines TRBV5-1 with TRBJ1-4, with D maybe TRBD1 (6 bases). Germline-derived CDR1 and CDR2 are SGHRS and YFSETQ. V lost 0 bases and J lost 5, with 8 bases in between. The CDR3 is 14 residues long.

The J gene is TRBJ2-1, the V gene TRBV7-8; the D gene is possibly TRBD2 (6 bases). In germline, CDR1 is SGHVS, CDR2 FQNEAQ. The CDR3 runs 15 residues. V gave up 3 bases and J gave up 8 bases, with 17 bases separating them. The CDR3 reads CASSLVASAQHEQFF. The CDR3 coding sequence is TGTGCCAGCAGCTTGGTGGCTAGCGCCCAACATGAGCAGTTCTTC.

This sequence joins TRBV2 and TRBJ1-5; D not resolved. Per germline, CDR1 SNHLY and CDR2 FYNNEI. The length of the CDR3 is 13 residues. The V end was cut by 7 bases, the J end by 3 bases, with 10 bases between. The CDR3 loop is CASNSGNNQPQHF. Written as DNA, the CDR3 is TGTGCCAGCAACTCGGGAAACAATCAGCCCCAGCATTTT.

CDR3 region: CASSLASGRVADTQYF. The DNA of the CDR3 is TGCGCCAGCAGCTTGGCGAGCGGGAGGGTAGCGGATACGCAGTATTTT. The genes are TRBV5-1 and TRBJ2-3; TRBD2 matches at 10 bases. V was pared by 0 bases and J by 6 bases, with 7 bases of the junction left unmatched. The V gene's germline CDR1 is SGHRS and CDR2 YFSETQ. The CDR3 is 16 amino acids.

The chain links TRBV19 to TRBJ2-7; perhaps TRBD2 as D (5 bases). In germline, CDR1 is LNHDA, CDR2 SQIVND (reference sequence). The CDR3 loop spans 14 amino acids. Trimming took off 1 base at V and 3 bases at J, with 10 bases between the two ends. DNA for the CDR3: TGTGCCAGTAGTATAGGGCCTAGCCGCTACGAGCAGTACTTC. It specifies CASSIGPSRYEQYF.

The genes are TRBV11-2 and TRBJ1-2; 9 bases fit TRBD1. The CDR3 spans 13 residues. Germline trimming cut 5 bases from V and 8 bases from J; bases unmatched to any gene: 6. Germline CDR1 reads SGHAT; CDR2 reads FQNNGV. The CDR3 nucleotides are TGTGCCAGCAGCCTACAGGGGGCGAGGGGCTACACCTTC. This translates into CASSLQGARGYTF.

This chain joins TRBV5-1 and TRBJ2-1; TRBD2 agrees at 7 bases. In germline, CDR1 is SGHRS, CDR2 YFSETQ. The trim removed 3 bases at V and 6 bases at J, leaving 3 bases unmatched. CDR3 length: 13 amino acids. In DNA, the CDR3 is TGCGCCAGCAGCTGGGGGACTACCAATGAGCAGTTCTTC. It is translated as CASSWGTTNEQFF.

J is TRBJ2-7 and V is TRBV5-8, with 9 nucleotides matching TRBD2. The junction had 5 bases not matched to a gene; V was cut back by 2 bases and J by 5 bases. The CDR3 runs to 14 residues. Germline V gene data show CDR1 as SGHTS and CDR2 as YDEGEE. CDR3 sequence reads: CASSLKRGVDEQYF. CDR3 DNA sequence: TGTGCCAGCAGCTTAAAGCGGGGGGTGGACGAGCAGTACTTC. Together with reference TRBV5-8 and TRBJ2-7, the CDR3 gives the full variable domain: EAGVTQSPTHLIKTRGQQATLRCSPISGHTSVYWYQQALGLGLQFLLWYDEGEERNRGNFPPRFSGRQFPNYSSELNVNALELEDSALYLCASSLKRGVDEQYFGPGTRLTVT.

The rearrangement joins TRBV5-8 to TRBJ1-3; TRBD1 aligns across 7 bases. With 4 bases clipped from V and 4 bases from J, the junction kept 8 bases outside the gene matches. This CDR3 spans 15 amino acids. CDR1 SGHTS and CDR2 YDEGEE come from the germline V gene. The CDR3 DNA reads as TGTGCCAGCAGCATCGGGGACAGTGGGGGAAACACCATATATTTT. It yields the protein CASSIGDSGGNTIYF.

CDR3 DNA: TGCGCCAGCAGCTTAGGGAGGGAGGACAGGGTTCTCTCTGGGGCCAACGTCCTGACTTTC. Protein product: CASSLGREDRVLSGANVLTF. The chain carries TRBV5-1 and TRBJ2-6, with D perhaps matching TRBD1 (8 bases). Trimming stripped 2 bases from V and 0 bases from J, with 21 bases between. Per germline, CDR1 SGHRS and CDR2 YFSETQ. The CDR3 runs 20 residues.

The chain links TRBV7-9 to TRBJ2-3, with D possibly TRBD2 on 5 matching bases. The CDR3 runs 16 residues. Germline-derived CDR1 and CDR2 are SEHNR and FQNEAQ (reference sequence). V shed 5 bases and J shed 4 bases, with 19 bases lying between them. The CDR3 DNA is TGTGCCAGCAGCCCCGGGTGGACCCCGGAGGCAGATACGCAGTATTTT. Translating gives CASSPGWTPEADTQYF. Supplemented by reference TRBV7-9 and TRBJ2-3, the full variable domain reads DTGVSQNPRHKITKRGQNVTFRCDPISEHNRLYWYRQTLGQGPEFLTYFQNEAQLEKSRLLSDRFSAERPKGSFSTLEIQRTEQGDSAMYLCASSPGWTPEADTQYFGPGTRLTVL.

The genes are TRBV10-3 and TRBJ2-7; TRBD1 matches 7 bases. V lost 6 bases to trimming and J lost 3 bases; unmatched junction nucleotides: 5. Germline loops: CDR1 ENHRY, CDR2 SYGVKD. The CDR3 sequence is 13 residues long. The CDR3 spells CAIRTDRSYEQYF. DNA for the CDR3: TGTGCCATCAGAACGGACAGGAGCTACGAGCAGTACTTC.

V and J are TRBV5-1 and TRBJ1-1, with TRBD1 identical over 7 bases. The V gene's germline CDR1 is SGHRS and CDR2 YFSETQ. This CDR3 spans 14 amino acids. Trimming cost V 4 bases and J 4 bases; bases outside gene matches: 7. CDR3 region: CASSIGTASTEAFF. DNA of the CDR3: TGCGCCAGCAGCATAGGGACAGCGAGCACTGAAGCTTTCTTT.

V and J are TRBV6-6 and TRBJ2-2; TRBD2 might be the D (5 bases). V lost 2 bases, J lost 5 bases, and 6 bases lay in between. CDR1 is MNHNY, CDR2 SVGAGI, per germline (reference sequence). This CDR3 is 13 amino acids long. Here the CDR3 reads CASSYRETGELFF. The CDR3 DNA reads TGTGCCAGCAGTTACAGGGAGACCGGGGAGCTGTTTTTT.

V gene TRBV28 combines with J gene TRBJ1-2; the match to TRBD1 covers 7 bases. The CDR3 has 13 amino acids. CDR1 and CDR2 from the germline V gene are MDHEN and SYDVKM. With 5 bases clipped from V and 3 bases from J, the junction kept 3 bases outside the gene matches. CDR3 region: CASSRTGDYGYTF. CDR3 bases: TGTGCCAGCAGTAGGACAGGTGACTATGGCTACACCTTC.

The chain joins TRBV19 to TRBJ2-3; weak D call: TRBD2 (6 bases). Trimming took off 5 bases at V and 4 bases at J, with 16 bases between the two ends. The germline V gene encodes CDR1 LNHDA and CDR2 SQIVND (reference sequence). The CDR3 extends over 15 amino acids. The CDR3 loop is CASSVGGRSADTQYF. CDR3 DNA: TGTGCCAGTAGTGTCGGAGGGAGGAGCGCAGATACGCAGTATTTT.

This clone was picked up one time. At one end the junction does not follow the germline gene, possibly because of a read error. The chain joins TRBV15 to TRBJ2-3, with D tentatively TRBD2 (6 bases). There are 14 residues in the CDR3. CDR1 and CDR2 from the germline V gene are LNHNV and YYDKDF (reference sequence). This CDR3 reads CATSLSGPTVTQYF. Here the CDR3 DNA reads TGTGCCACCAGCCTTAGCGGTCCAACAGTTACGCAGTATTTT. The full variable domain, its missing parts supplied by reference TRBV15 and TRBJ2-3, is DAMVIQNPRYQVTQFGKPVTLSCSQTLNHNVMYWYQQKSSQAPKLLFHYYDKDFNNEADTPDNFQSRRPNTSFCFLDIRSPGLGDTAMYLCATSLSGPTVTQYFGPGTRLTVL.

The rearrangement joins TRBV27 to TRBJ1-5, with D possibly being TRBD1 (5 bases). Trimming took off 7 bases at V and 4 bases at J, with 14 bases between the two ends. The CDR3 runs to 14 residues. Germline assignment: CDR1 MNHEY and CDR2 SMNVEV (reference sequence). The CDR3, as DNA: TGTGCCAGCACCTATGTGGAGGGGAATCAGCCCCAGCATTTT. This encodes CASTYVEGNQPQHF.

This clone occurred once. J is TRBJ2-7 and V is TRBV5-1, with a tentative D call TRBD1 (6 bases). The CDR3 runs 13 residues. From germline, CDR1 is SGHRS and CDR2 YFSETQ. V lost 0 bases and J 3 bases, leaving 7 bases between the germline ends. CDR3 bases: TGCGCCAGCAGCTTGGGGACAGACTACGAGCAGTACTTC. It translates to CASSLGTDYEQYF.

Concerning this clone itself: The sample holds other DNA sequences that translate to the same CDR3. The V gene is TRBV28, the J gene TRBJ2-3; 7 nucleotides agree with TRBD2. V was clipped by 3 bases and J by 0 bases; unmatched bases: 9. The CDR3 runs 17 residues. Germline V gene sequence: CDR1 MDHEN, CDR2 SYDVKM. CDR3 coding DNA: TGTGCCAGCAGTTTGGGGCTAGCGGAGGGAAGCACAGATACGCAGTATTTT. Amino acid sequence: CASSLGLAEGSTDTQYF.

This chain connects TRBV7-9 to TRBJ2-5; 11 positions agree with TRBD2. In germline, CDR1 is SEHNR, CDR2 FQNEAQ (reference sequence). V was pared by 4 bases and J by 3 bases, with 7 bases of the junction left unmatched. The CDR3 covers 16 residues. CDR3 coding DNA: TGTGCCAGCAGCTCATGGTTAGCGGGAGGGAAAGAGACCCAGTACTTC. This gives the protein CASSSWLAGGKETQYF.

The chain recombines TRBV4-3 with TRBJ1-2, with TRBD1 identical over 10 bases. The CDR3 length is 16 residues. J was trimmed by 8 bases and V by 0 bases; bases with no gene match: 9. Germline CDR1 is LGHNA and CDR2 is YSLEER. The CDR3, as DNA: TGCGCCAGCAGCCAAGATCACCGGGACAGGGGCAAAGGCTACACCTTC. Translating it yields CASSQDHRDRGKGYTF.

The chain couples TRBV7-2 to TRBJ2-5; 8 nucleotides align to TRBD2. CDR1 is SGHTA, CDR2 FQGNSA, per germline. Trimming removed 3 bases from V and 5 bases from J; junction bases left unmatched: 2. This CDR3 is built from 13 residues. The CDR3 nucleotides are TGTGCCAGCAGCTTCCGCGGGAGGGAGACCCAGTACTTC. Translating it yields CASSFRGRETQYF.

The rearrangement links TRBV10-3 to TRBJ2-1; 7 bases fit TRBD2. The V and J ends lost 3 bases and 7 bases, in that order; junction bases with no gene match: 9. Germline CDR1 ENHRY, CDR2 SYGVKD. The CDR3 contains 15 residues. CDR3 protein: CAISDRAGEGNEQFF. For the CDR3, the DNA is TGTGCCATCAGTGACCGGGCGGGAGAAGGGAATGAGCAGTTCTTC.